The 25 T cell receptor beta chains in this list originate from one sample, sequenced in a study of identical twins. TCRdb itself ran the 5' RACE reads through MiXCR, one entry per CDR3 protein. The table has about 790,000 distinct CDR3 sequences, 15% to 20% seen once. The data also belong to a second study, concerning T cells expressing NK-cell markers.

Sequences were obtained from PBMCs. All receptors derive from a woman aged 18-30 years in good health.

The genes are TRBV6-5 and TRBJ2-7; unclear D gene. The CDR3 totals 14 residues. From germline, CDR1 is MNHEY and CDR2 SVGAGI. Trimming removed 0 bases at V and 4 bases at J, with 10 bases between. In DNA form, the CDR3 reads TGTGCCAGCAGTTACTCGCTAGTACCGTACGAGCAGTACTTC. Protein: CASSYSLVPYEQYF.

A few counts support this clonotype. The V gene is TRBV3-1, the J gene TRBJ2-2; either TRBD1 or TRBD2 may supply D (5 bases each). The CDR3 runs 15 residues. V lost 4 bases and J lost 6, with 15 bases in between. Germline V CDR1 and CDR2: LGHDT, YNNKEL (reference sequence). The CDR3 region is CASSRGTSAAGELFF. For the CDR3, the DNA is TGTGCCAGCAGCCGAGGGACGTCGGCAGCCGGGGAGCTGTTTTTT.

This clonotype was seen at least ten times. In DNA form, the CDR3 reads TGTGCCAGCAGCCAAGAGGGGGGGCGCCTCACCGAAAAACTGTTTTTT. Translating gives CASSQEGGRLTEKLFF. The chain couples TRBV4-2 to TRBJ1-4; perhaps TRBD1 as D (6 bases). Per germline, CDR1 LGHNA and CDR2 YNFKEQ. The V gene lost 0 bases and the J gene lost 8 bases, with 16 bases spanning the gap. The CDR3 extends over 16 amino acids.

This clonotype was found many times. This rearrangement joins TRBV27 to TRBJ2-7; D may be TRBD1 (5 bases). CDR1 MNHEY and CDR2 SMNVEV come from the germline V gene (reference sequence). V dropped 3 bases and J dropped 6 bases, with 15 bases sitting between them. The CDR3 contains 14 residues. The CDR3 DNA sequence: TGTGCCAGCAGTTTCTGGGGCAGTTTAGGCGAGCAGTACTTC. It specifies CASSFWGSLGEQYF.

The genes are TRBV12-3 or TRBV12-4 and TRBJ1-4, with D tentatively TRBD1 (5 bases). The V end was cut by 2 bases, the J end by 7 bases, with 11 bases between. CDR3 length: 14 residues. The CDR3 protein is CASSLRGRGEKLFF. CDR3 coding DNA: TGTGCCAGCAGTTTAAGGGGAAGGGGTGAAAAACTGTTTTTT.

The gene calls are TRBV6-1 and TRBJ2-1; 12 bases are a match to TRBD2. The CDR3 is 17 amino acids. Germline V gives CDR1 MNHNS, CDR2 SASEGT. Losses at the gene ends were 4 bases for V and 7 bases for J; bases not matched to a gene: 11. The CDR3 is CASSVTSGGNLRNEQFF. DNA for the CDR3: TGTGCCAGCAGTGTCACTAGCGGGGGGAACCTGCGGAATGAGCAGTTCTTC.

This clonotype was observed a handful of times. The chain recombines TRBV29-1 with TRBJ2-7, with D maybe TRBD2 (5 bases). V shed 2 bases and J shed 7 bases, with 21 bases lying between them. The germline gives CDR1 SQVTM, CDR2 ANQGSEA. This CDR3 spans 15 amino acids. Written as DNA, the CDR3 is TGCAGCGTTGAAACTAGGGCAGCAGCCGGGGAGGAGCAGTACTTC. Its protein product is CSVETRAAAGEEQYF.

This clonotype came up a few times. The chain couples TRBV6-2 or TRBV6-3 to TRBJ2-7; D call uncertain. Trimming shortened V by 2 bases and J by 4 bases, and 9 bases separated the two germline ends. The CDR3 extends over 13 amino acids. Germline V gene data show CDR1 as MNHEY and CDR2 as SVGEGT. DNA for the CDR3: TGTGCCAGCAGTTACCGAGGCAGGTACGAGCAGTACTTC. This encodes CASSYRGRYEQYF.

CDR3 amino acids: CATREFSNQPQHF. DNA of the CDR3: TGTGCCACCCGGGAATTTAGCAATCAGCCCCAGCATTTT. V usage is TRBV6-1 and J usage is TRBJ1-5; D is uncertain. The CDR3 length is 13 residues. Trimming shortened V by 10 bases and J by 0 bases, and 10 bases separated the two germline ends. Germline V gene sequence: CDR1 MNHNS, CDR2 SASEGT.

The chain joins TRBV5-1 to TRBJ2-5; D is unclear. V was cut by 0 bases and J by 2 bases, with 8 bases left in between. The CDR3 has 14 residues. Germline V gene data show CDR1 as SGHRS and CDR2 as YFSETQ. In DNA, the CDR3 is TGCGCCAGCAGCTTGGTTGACACACAAGAGACCCAGTACTTC. Translation gives CASSLVDTQETQYF.

This chain uses TRBV5-5 with TRBJ2-7; 9 positions match TRBD1. This CDR3 has 15 residues. From germline, CDR1 is SGHKS and CDR2 YYEKEE (reference sequence). Germline trimming cut 2 bases from V and 6 bases from J; bases unmatched to any gene: 9. CDR3 sequence: CASSFYRTGVGEQYF. The CDR3 DNA follows: TGTGCCAGCAGCTTTTATCGGACAGGGGTCGGCGAGCAGTACTTC. The variable domain in full, completed from reference TRBV5-5 and TRBJ2-7, reads DAGVTQSPTHLIKTRGQQVTLRCSPISGHKSVSWYQQVLGQGPQFIFQYYEKEERGRGNFPDRFSARQFPNYSSELNVNALLLGDSALYLCASSFYRTGVGEQYFGPGTRLTVT.

V usage is TRBV10-2 and J usage is TRBJ1-1; D perhaps matches TRBD1 (5 bases). The CDR3 consists of 14 residues. With 5 bases removed from V and 8 bases from J, the gap between germline ends came to 18 bases. Germline V gene data show CDR1 as WSHSY and CDR2 as SAAADI. In DNA form, the CDR3 reads TGCGCCAGCAGTCGGGACGGCGGCGTTGGAGAAGCTTTCTTT. It codes for CASSRDGGVGEAFF.

The V gene is TRBV7-2, the J gene TRBJ2-5, with D unresolved. Germline V gene lookup returns CDR1 SGHTA and CDR2 FQGNSA. The ends were cut back, 6 bases at V and 9 bases at J, with 23 bases in the middle. The CDR3 is made up of 15 amino acids. CDR3 amino acids: CASRNRGGPTLAQYF. The CDR3 DNA reads TGTGCCAGCAGAAACCGCGGCGGTCCTACGTTGGCCCAGTACTTC.

This chain joins TRBV29-1 and TRBJ2-5; no clear D. The germline V gene has CDR1 SQVTM and CDR2 ANQGSEA. The CDR3 spans 12 residues. The V end lost 5 bases, the J end lost 0 bases, and 7 bases lay between the germline ends. The CDR3 DNA reads as TGCAGCGTTAGGGTGCACCAAGAGACCCAGTACTTC. This sequence encodes CSVRVHQETQYF.

The chain carries TRBV9 and TRBJ1-2, with D perhaps TRBD1 (5 bases). The CDR3 runs to 14 residues. Germline-derived CDR1 and CDR2 are SGDLS and YYNGEE. The ends were cut back, 0 bases at V and 7 bases at J, with 13 bases in the middle. The CDR3 nucleotides read TGTGCCAGCAGCGTAGCGGGGGATTTCGGTGGCTACACCTTC. This translates into CASSVAGDFGGYTF.

This clonotype was recorded many times. This rearrangement joins TRBV10-3 to TRBJ2-1; D assignment may be TRBD1 or TRBD2 (7 bases each). V lost 0 bases to trimming and J lost 4 bases, with 13 bases between them. This CDR3 comprises 16 residues. Germline assignment: CDR1 ENHRY and CDR2 SYGVKD. The CDR3 DNA sequence: TGTGCCATCAGTGAGTCGGCCAGGGGGGGGTACAATGAGCAGTTCTTC. Translating gives CAISESARGGYNEQFF.

This clonotype appeared a few times. The J gene is TRBJ2-1, the V gene TRBV24-1; possibly TRBD2 for D (5 bases). The CDR3 sequence is 18 residues long. V was trimmed by 0 bases and J by 5 bases, leaving 19 bases between them. Germline V gene sequence: CDR1 KGHDR, CDR2 SFDVKD. The CDR3 bases are TGTGCCACCAGTGATTTGCGGGAATACGGAATATGGGACAATGAGCAGTTCTTC. As protein: CATSDLREYGIWDNEQFF.

This clonotype was counted at least ten times. The chain employs TRBV7-9 and TRBJ1-1; tentatively, D is TRBD1 (6 bases). There are 12 residues in the CDR3. V dropped 5 bases and J dropped 8 bases, with 12 bases sitting between them. Germline V lookup: CDR1 SEHNR, CDR2 FQNEAQ (reference sequence). DNA of the CDR3: TGTGCCAGCAGCCGGTATGGGGGCGAAGCTTTCTTT. Translation: CASSRYGGEAFF.

This clonotype has at least ten counts. The chain has TRBV12-3 or TRBV12-4 and TRBJ2-2; 7 positions match TRBD1. The CDR3 has 14 amino acids. J was trimmed by 6 bases and V by 6 bases; bases with no gene match: 7. The CDR3 nucleotides read TGTGCCAGCAGGGGGGACAGTCGAGCCGGGGAGCTGTTTTTT. This codes for CASRGDSRAGELFF.

V gene TRBV5-1 combines with J gene TRBJ2-2, with unresolved D. The V and J ends lost 4 bases and 3 bases respectively, with 10 bases between them. The CDR3 sequence is 14 residues long. The V gene's germline CDR1 is SGHRS and CDR2 YFSETQ. In DNA, the CDR3 is TGCGCCAGCAGCCCCCTACCCGACACCGGGGAGCTGTTTTTT. Protein: CASSPLPDTGELFF.

Ten or more counts support this clonotype. The chain combines TRBV7-2 with TRBJ2-7; possibly TRBD1 for D (5 bases). Trimming left V 4 bases short and J 12 bases short, with 22 bases between. The CDR3 is 14 amino acids. Germline values: CDR1 SGHTA, CDR2 FQGNSA. The CDR3 region has the DNA TGTGCCAGCAGCTCTGGGTCCCAGGGATTCTTGCTGTACTTC. Protein: CASSSGSQGFLLYF.

This clonotype was counted between two and nine times. This sequence joins TRBV5-6 and TRBJ2-5, with 7 bases matching TRBD1. The junction had 11 bases not matched to a gene; V was cut back by 4 bases and J by 5 bases. The CDR3 consists of 15 residues. Looked up from germline, CDR1 is SGHDT and CDR2 is YYEEEE. The DNA of the CDR3 is TGTGCCAGCAGCGTTACGGGACAGTTTCTGGAGACCCAGTACTTC. Its translation: CASSVTGQFLETQYF.

The V and J genes are TRBV7-9 and TRBJ1-5; perhaps TRBD1 as D (6 bases). Between the trimmed V and J ends, which lost 3 bases and 7 bases, there was a span of 13 bases. Germline V lookup: CDR1 SEHNR, CDR2 FQNEAQ (reference sequence). The CDR3 is made up of 14 amino acids. CDR3 DNA sequence: TGTGCCAGCAGCTTCTCAGGGGAAGGGCAGCCCCAGCATTTT. Its translation: CASSFSGEGQPQHF.

This clonotype was picked up a small number of times. V and J are TRBV29-1 and TRBJ2-4; possibly TRBD1 for D (5 bases). CDR1 is SQVTM, CDR2 ANQGSEA, per germline. V was trimmed by 2 bases and J by 6 bases, leaving 11 bases between them. CDR3 length: 13 residues. The CDR3, as DNA: TGCAGCGTTGAAAACGGGCAGGGAAACATTCAGTACTTC. Translating gives CSVENGQGNIQYF.

This clonotype turned up a few times. V usage is TRBV5-1 and J usage is TRBJ1-1, with TRBD1 as a possible D gene (6 bases). V lost 5 bases, J lost 1 base, and 21 bases lay in between. The CDR3 runs 17 residues. The germline gives CDR1 SGHRS, CDR2 YFSETQ. CDR3 coding DNA: TGCGCCAGCAGACGGTTCCCGGAGGGGACACCGAACACTGAAGCTTTCTTT. Translating gives CASRRFPEGTPNTEAFF.